A selection of T cell receptor beta chains follows, all from one sample in a study of shared clonotypes between healthy human individuals. Generated by immunoSEQ multiplex PCR, the TCRdb table keeps only in-frame clones and is missing some. The sample yields some 980,000 clones, more than 75% seen once. The sample taken for sequencing was memory CD4+ T cells sorted from blood. Receptors were obtained from a man aged 18 to 30 in good health. Both conserved end residues are trimmed from each CDR3. The order of the fields is V gene, clone size, J gene, CDR3 protein. For some rows the clone size is stated as once, few or many, or as a class when expanded; others skip it.

TRBV2	-	TRBJ2-2	ASTQAGGENGELF
TRBV5-1	-	TRBJ2-7	ASSLRQGNDEQY
TRBV6-5	-	TRBJ2-7	ASSYRLTGGLDEQY
TRBV6-6	-	TRBJ1-5	ASSYSREQPQH
TRBV10-1	-	TRBJ2-6	ASSDSGANVLT
TRBV27	-	TRBJ2-3	ASSYFGLAGGVTDTQY
TRBV7-2	-	TRBJ2-2	ASSLEGLAGTGELF
TRBV6-1	-	TRBJ1-4	ASNAATLGREKLF
TRBV4-2	-	TRBJ2-3	ASSQGASGGARDTQY
TRBV5-1	once	TRBJ2-2	ASSLMSPASTGELF
TRBV7-2	-	TRBJ2-5	ASSTRETQY
TRBV6-5	-	TRBJ2-5	ASSYSIVDLQETQY
TRBV6-6	-	TRBJ2-6	ASGTGVGANVLT
TRBV27	-	TRBJ1-2	ASSFGGSLGSSYT
TRBV5-1	-	TRBJ1-4	ASSTEGLANEKLF
TRBV27	-	TRBJ1-1	ASSPRTSTEAF
TRBV30	-	TRBJ2-7	ARSVAGGTYEQY
TRBV5-6	once	TRBJ2-7	ASSLSQVTYEQY
TRBV5-6	-	TRBJ1-3	ASSPRGISGNTIY
TRBV5-1	-	TRBJ2-1	ASSTPVLAGGYNEQF
TRBV25-1	-	TRBJ2-2	ASSDENRGGTGELF
TRBV6-5	many	TRBJ1-1	ASILRGGDTEAF
TRBV30	few	TRBJ1-1	AGDRGLTEAF
TRBV6-1	-	TRBJ1-2	ASSEGTGANYGYT
TRBV10-3	-	TRBJ1-1	AISVVGIAF
TRBV30	-	TRBJ1-6	AWIGQGTSPLH
TRBV18	-	TRBJ2-7	ASSPLAGGPVAEQY
TRBV7-2	-	TRBJ2-3	ASSQSGGHTDTQY